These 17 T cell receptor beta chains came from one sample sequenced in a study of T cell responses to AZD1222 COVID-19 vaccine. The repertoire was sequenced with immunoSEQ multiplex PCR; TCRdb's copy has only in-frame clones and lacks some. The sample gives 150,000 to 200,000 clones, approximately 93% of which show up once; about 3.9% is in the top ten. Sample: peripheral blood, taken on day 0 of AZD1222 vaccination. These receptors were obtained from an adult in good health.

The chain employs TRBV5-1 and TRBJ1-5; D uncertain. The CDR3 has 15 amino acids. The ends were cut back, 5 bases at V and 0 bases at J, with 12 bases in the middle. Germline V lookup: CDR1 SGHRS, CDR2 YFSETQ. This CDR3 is CASSKDGVSNQPQHF. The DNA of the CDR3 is TGCGCCAGCAGTAAGGACGGCGTTAGCAATCAGCCCCAGCATTTT.

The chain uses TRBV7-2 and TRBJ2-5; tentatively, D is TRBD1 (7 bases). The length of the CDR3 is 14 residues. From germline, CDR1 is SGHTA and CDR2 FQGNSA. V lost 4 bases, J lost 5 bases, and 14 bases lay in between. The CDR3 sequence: CASSSWSGGETQYF. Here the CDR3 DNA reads TGTGCCAGCAGCTCTTGGTCAGGGGGGGAGACCCAGTACTTC.

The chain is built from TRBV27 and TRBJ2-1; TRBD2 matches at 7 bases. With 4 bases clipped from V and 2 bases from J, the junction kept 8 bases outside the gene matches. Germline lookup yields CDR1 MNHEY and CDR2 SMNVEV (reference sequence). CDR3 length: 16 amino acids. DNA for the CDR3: TGTGCCAGCAGTTCCATCGGGGGGTTCCCCTACAATGAGCAGTTCTTC. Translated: CASSSIGGFPYNEQFF.

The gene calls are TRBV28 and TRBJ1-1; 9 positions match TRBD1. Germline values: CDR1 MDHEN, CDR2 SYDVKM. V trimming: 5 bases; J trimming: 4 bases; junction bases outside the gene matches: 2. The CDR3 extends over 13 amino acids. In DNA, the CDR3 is TGTGCCAGCAGTACAGGGGGCTTCACTGAAGCTTTCTTT. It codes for CASSTGGFTEAFF.

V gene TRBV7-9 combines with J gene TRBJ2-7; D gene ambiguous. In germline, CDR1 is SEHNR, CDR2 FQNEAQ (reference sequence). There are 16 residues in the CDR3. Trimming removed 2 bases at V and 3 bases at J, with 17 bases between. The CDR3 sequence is CASSLTGVREDYEQYF. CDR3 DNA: TGTGCCAGCAGCTTAACGGGTGTTCGTGAGGACTACGAGCAGTACTTC.

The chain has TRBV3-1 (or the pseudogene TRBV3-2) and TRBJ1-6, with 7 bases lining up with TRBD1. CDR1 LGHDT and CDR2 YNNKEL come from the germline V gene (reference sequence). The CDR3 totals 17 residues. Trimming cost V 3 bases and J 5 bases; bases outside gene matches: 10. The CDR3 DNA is TGTGCCAGCAGCCACCAAGGGGGCGGAGGAGATAATTCACCCCTCCACTTT. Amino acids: CASSHQGGGGDNSPLHF.

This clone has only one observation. As DNA, the CDR3 is TGTGCCAGCAGCTTGGACAGGGGGCCGAACACCGGGGAGCTGTTTTTT. Translated: CASSLDRGPNTGELFF. The V call is TRBV5-6, the J call TRBJ2-2; the match to TRBD1 covers 9 bases. V shed 0 bases, J shed 0 bases, and the junction held 0 bases outside the gene matches. The CDR3 runs 16 residues. Germline V lookup: CDR1 SGHDT, CDR2 YYEEEE.

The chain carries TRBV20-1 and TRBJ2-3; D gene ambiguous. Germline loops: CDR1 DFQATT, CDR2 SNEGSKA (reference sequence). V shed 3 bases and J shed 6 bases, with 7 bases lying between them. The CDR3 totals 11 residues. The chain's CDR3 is CSASSEDTQYF. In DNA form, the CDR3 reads TGCAGTGCTAGCAGCGAGGATACGCAGTATTTT.

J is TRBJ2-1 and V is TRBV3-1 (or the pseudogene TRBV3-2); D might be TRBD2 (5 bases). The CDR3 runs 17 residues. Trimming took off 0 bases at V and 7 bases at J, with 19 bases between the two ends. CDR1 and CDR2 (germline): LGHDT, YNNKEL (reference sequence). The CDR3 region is CASSQDVEGIRLNEQFF. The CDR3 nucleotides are TGTGCCAGCAGCCAAGATGTTGAGGGCATAAGGCTTAATGAGCAGTTCTTC.

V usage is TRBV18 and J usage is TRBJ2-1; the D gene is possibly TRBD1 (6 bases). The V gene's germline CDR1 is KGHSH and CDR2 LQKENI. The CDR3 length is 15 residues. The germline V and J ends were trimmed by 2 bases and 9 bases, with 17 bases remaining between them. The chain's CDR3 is CASSPGTKAVAEQFF. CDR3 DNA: TGTGCCAGCTCACCAGGGACAAAGGCGGTCGCTGAGCAGTTCTTC. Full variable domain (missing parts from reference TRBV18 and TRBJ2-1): NAGVMQNPRHLVRRRGQEARLRCSPMKGHSHVYWYRQLPEEGLKFMVYLQKENIIDESGMPKERFSAEFPKEGPSILRIQQVVRGDSAAYFCASSPGTKAVAEQFFGPGTRLTVL.

CDR3 sequence: CASRIGQSTGGYTF. Here the CDR3 DNA reads TGTGCCAGCAGAATTGGACAGTCTACTGGGGGCTACACCTTC. The chain carries TRBV6-5 and TRBJ1-2; the D gene is possibly TRBD1 (6 bases). V was shortened by 6 bases and J by 8 bases, with 19 bases between the two germline ends. The CDR3 loop spans 14 amino acids. Germline CDR1 is MNHEY and CDR2 is SVGAGI.

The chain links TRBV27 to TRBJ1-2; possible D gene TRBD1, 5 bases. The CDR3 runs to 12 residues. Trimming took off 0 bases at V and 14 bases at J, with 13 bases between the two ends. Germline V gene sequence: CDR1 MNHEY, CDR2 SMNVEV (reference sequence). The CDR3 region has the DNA TGTGCCAGCAGTTTATCGGGCAGGGTGTTTACCTTC. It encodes CASSLSGRVFTF.

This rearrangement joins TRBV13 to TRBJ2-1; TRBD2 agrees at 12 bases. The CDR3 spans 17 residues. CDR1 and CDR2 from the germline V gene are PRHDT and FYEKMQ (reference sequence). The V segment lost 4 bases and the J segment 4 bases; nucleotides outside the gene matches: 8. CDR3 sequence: CASSSPPGTSGYNEQFF. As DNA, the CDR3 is TGTGCCAGCAGCTCACCCCCCGGGACTAGCGGGTACAATGAGCAGTTCTTC. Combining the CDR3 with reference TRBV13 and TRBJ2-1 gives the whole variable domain AAGVIQSPRHLIKEKRETATLKCYPIPRHDTVYWYQQGPGQDPQFLISFYEKMQSDKGSIPDRFSAQQFSDYHSELNMSSLELGDSALYFCASSSPPGTSGYNEQFFGPGTRLTVL.

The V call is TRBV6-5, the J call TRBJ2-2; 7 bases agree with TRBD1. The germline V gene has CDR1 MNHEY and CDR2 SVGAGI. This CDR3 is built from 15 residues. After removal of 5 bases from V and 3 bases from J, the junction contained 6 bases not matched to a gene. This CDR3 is CASSRYRGDTGELFF. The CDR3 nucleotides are TGTGCCAGCAGTCGGTACAGGGGAGACACCGGGGAGCTGTTTTTT.

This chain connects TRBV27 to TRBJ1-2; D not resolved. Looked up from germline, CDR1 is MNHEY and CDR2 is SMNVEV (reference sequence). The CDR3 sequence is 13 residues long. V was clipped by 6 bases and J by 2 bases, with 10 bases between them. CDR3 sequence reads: CASSPSGNYGYTF. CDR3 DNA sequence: TGTGCCAGCAGCCCGAGTGGGAACTATGGCTACACCTTC.

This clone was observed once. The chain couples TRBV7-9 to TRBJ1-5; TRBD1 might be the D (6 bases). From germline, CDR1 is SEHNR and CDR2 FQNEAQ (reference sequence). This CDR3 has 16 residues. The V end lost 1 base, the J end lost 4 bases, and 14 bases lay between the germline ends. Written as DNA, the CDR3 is TGTGCCAGCAGCTTAGGGATGGGGGGGCCGAATCAGCCCCAGCATTTT. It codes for CASSLGMGGPNQPQHF.

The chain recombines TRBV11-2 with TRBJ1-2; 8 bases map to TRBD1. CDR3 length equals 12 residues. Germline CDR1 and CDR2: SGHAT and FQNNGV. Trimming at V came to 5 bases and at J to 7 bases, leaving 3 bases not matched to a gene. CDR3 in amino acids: CASSEGQAGYTF. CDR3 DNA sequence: TGTGCCAGCAGCGAGGGACAGGCTGGCTACACCTTC. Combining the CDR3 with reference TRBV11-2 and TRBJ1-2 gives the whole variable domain EAGVAQSPRYKIIEKRQSVAFWCNPISGHATLYWYQQILGQGPKLLIQFQNNGVVDDSQLPKDRFSAERLKGVDSTLKIQPAKLEDSAVYLCASSEGQAGYTFGSGTRLTVV.